The present T cell receptor (beta chain) was sequenced within a study of graft-versus-host responses after intestinal transplantation. At the level of the study: Grafts were multivisceral, liver-intestinal, or isolated intestinal. Each recipient received anti-thymocyte globulin induction, then tacrolimus and steroids for roughly 3 years.

Regarding this clone: What it binds is unknown.

Whole-study results and caveats: In patients with graft-donor T cell macrochimerism, allograft graft-versus-host to host-versus-graft clonal ratios were high. Early post-transplant declines in HvG were associated with peak levels of circulating GvH clones.

This CDR3 comprises 16 residues. After removal of 4 bases from V and 1 base from J, the junction contained 6 bases not matched to a gene. CDR1 is MDHEN and CDR2 is SYDVKM in the germline V gene. Measured with immunoSEQ multiplex PCR; TCRdb has only the in-frame clones, and not every one. Of about 88,000 clones in the sample, about 95% were seen once. The receptor's source is a human donor who was the organ donor for an intestinal transplant. The rearrangement uses TRBV28 and TRBJ1-3, with 8 bases aligning to TRBD1. Source: unstimulated CD4+ T cells sorted from spleen or lymph node cells, taken before transplant. Here the CDR3 DNA reads TGTGCCAGCAGTTCATCTGGACAGGGTTCTGGAAACACCATATATTTT. It is translated as CASSSSGQGSGNTIYF.